Below are 18 T cell receptor beta chains sequenced from a single sample in a study of T cells in Graves' hyperthyroidism and ophthalmopathy. Authors of the study amplified TCR beta CDR3 regions from RNA transcripts. HTBI primers were the set used in a first-round RT-PCR of the TCR CDR3. TCRdb called the multiplex PCR reads again in MiXCR, with one record for every CDR3 protein. In the table there are around 540,000 distinct CDR3 sequences, 35% to 55% of which are singletons. Sequencing was done on a sample of peripheral blood or thyroid tissue (not recorded which). Receptors were obtained from a woman younger than 35 with Graves' hyperthyroidism.

The chain's CDR3 is CSARWVGQGLNQPQHF. CDR3 in DNA: TGCAGTGCTAGATGGGTAGGGCAGGGCCTAAATCAGCCCCAGCATTTT. V gene TRBV20-1 combines with J gene TRBJ1-5, with a possible D match to TRBD1 (5 bases). Germline V lookup: CDR1 DFQATT, CDR2 SNEGSKA (reference sequence). V lost 2 bases and J lost 4, with 18 bases in between. CDR3 length equals 16 residues.

This clonotype was counted at least ten times. CDR3 DNA: TGTGCCGGGGGACAAGTCAATCAGCCCCAGCATTTT. It yields the protein CAGGQVNQPQHF. V usage is TRBV2 and J usage is TRBJ1-5; tentative D call: TRBD1 (6 bases). The CDR3 spans 12 residues. Germline V gene lookup returns CDR1 SNHLY and CDR2 FYNNEI. Trimming removed 11 bases from V and 3 bases from J, with 11 bases in between.

This clonotype was detected ten times or more. The chain carries TRBV7-2 and TRBJ1-5, with a tentative D call TRBD1 (6 bases). The germline CDR1 and CDR2 sequences are SGHTA and FQGNSA. The CDR3 extends over 16 amino acids. Deletions cut 5 bases from V and 0 bases from J, with 14 bases between. CDR3 protein: CASSPNYRDSNQPQHF. CDR3 sequence (DNA): TGTGCCAGCAGCCCAAATTACAGGGATAGCAATCAGCCCCAGCATTTT.

On this clonotype itself: The junction departs from germline at one end; a sequencing error may be responsible. The genes are TRBV10-3 and TRBJ1-1, with a tentative D call TRBD1 (5 bases). The V gene's germline CDR1 is ENHRY and CDR2 SYGVKD. The CDR3 runs to 14 residues. In DNA form, the CDR3 reads TGTGCCAGCAGTTACTATCCAGGGAGCACTGAAGCTTTCTTT. Translation: CASSYYPGSTEAFF.

In its sample, this clonotype was seen once. This chain connects TRBV6-1 to TRBJ2-7; the D gene could be TRBD1 or TRBD2 (6 bases each). The V gene's germline CDR1 is MNHNS and CDR2 SASEGT. The CDR3 covers 15 residues. The V end lost 11 bases, the J end lost 1 base, and 21 bases lay between the germline ends. The CDR3 nucleotides read TGTGCCCGCACCCCGATCGCGGGACATTCCTACGAGCAGTACTTC. Protein sequence: CARTPIAGHSYEQYF.

This clonotype was seen ten or more times. The chain carries TRBV24-1 and TRBJ1-5, with D perhaps matching TRBD1 (5 bases). V lost 9 bases to trimming and J lost 6 bases, with 11 bases between them. The CDR3 is made up of 12 amino acids. The germline CDR1 and CDR2 sequences are KGHDR and SFDVKD. The CDR3 bases are TGTGCCACCGGGGGGGGAATTCAGCCCCAGCATTTT. Its translation: CATGGGIQPQHF.

This chain links TRBV7-2 with TRBJ2-7, with 8 bases that match TRBD2. This CDR3 has 17 residues. CDR1 SGHTA and CDR2 FQGNSA come from the germline V gene. Trimming at V came to 1 base and at J to 6 bases, leaving 14 bases not matched to a gene. CDR3 loop: CASSLGDMAGGFGEQYF. The CDR3 nucleotides are TGTGCCAGCAGCTTAGGTGATATGGCGGGAGGCTTTGGCGAGCAGTACTTC.

This clonotype occurred many times. The V call is TRBV19, the J call TRBJ2-5; D is possibly TRBD1 (5 bases). Per germline, CDR1 LNHDA and CDR2 SQIVND (reference sequence). The CDR3 length is 15 residues. V lost 6 bases to trimming and J lost 7 bases, with 21 bases between them. The CDR3 coding sequence is TGTGCCAGTAGCAGGTTAGACAGATCCCAGGGGACCCAGTACTTC. Amino acid sequence: CASSRLDRSQGTQYF. The full variable domain, in which reference TRBV19 and TRBJ2-5 provide the parts outside the CDR3, is DGGITQSPKYLFRKEGQNVTLSCEQNLNHDAMYWYRQDPGQGLRLIYYSQIVNDFQKGDIAEGYSVSREKKESFPLTVTSAQKNPTAFYLCASSRLDRSQGTQYFGPGTRLLVL.

The J gene is TRBJ1-5, the V gene TRBV19; D remains ambiguous. The germline gives CDR1 LNHDA, CDR2 SQIVND (reference sequence). The CDR3 has 15 residues. The V end lost 5 bases, the J end lost 0 bases, and 11 bases lay between the germline ends. The CDR3 DNA reads TGTGCCAGTAGTGGCGACGGATATAGCAATCAGCCCCAGCATTTT. This codes for CASSGDGYSNQPQHF.

This clonotype was detected ten times or more. CDR3 DNA sequence: TGTGCCAGCAGCGCCGACGCCGACCTGTTTTTT. Encoded protein: CASSADADLFF. The chain carries TRBV9 and TRBJ1-4; D ambiguous. The CDR3 sequence is 11 residues long. Germline V gene sequence: CDR1 SGDLS, CDR2 YYNGEE. Trimming took 3 bases from V and 14 from J, leaving 11 bases between them.

J is TRBJ2-5 and V is TRBV24-1; D gene ambiguous. The CDR3 is 13 residues long. Germline V lookup: CDR1 KGHDR, CDR2 SFDVKD. Trimming shortened V by 10 bases and J by 11 bases, and 22 bases separated the two germline ends. The CDR3 is CATKEPNTDTQYF. For the CDR3, the DNA is TGTGCCACTAAAGAACCCAACACAGATACGCAGTACTTC.

This clonotype was detected a few times. The rearrangement joins TRBV2 to TRBJ2-7; a possible D gene is TRBD2 (5 bases). Trimming took 3 bases from V and 3 from J, leaving 15 bases between them. The CDR3 consists of 15 residues. From germline, CDR1 is SNHLY and CDR2 FYNNEI. The CDR3: CASSESRADYYEQYF. CDR3 DNA sequence: TGTGCCAGCAGTGAGTCCCGAGCGGATTACTACGAGCAGTACTTC.

The chain combines TRBV7-9 with TRBJ1-3; D is unclear. From germline, CDR1 is SEHNR and CDR2 FQNEAQ (reference sequence). The CDR3 has 15 amino acids. Trimming stripped 5 bases from V and 3 bases from J, with 14 bases between. CDR3 sequence (DNA): TGTGCCAGCAGCCCGAGCACCGCTGATGGAAACACCATATATTTT. This gives the protein CASSPSTADGNTIYF.

The V gene is TRBV2, the J gene TRBJ1-4; 9 positions match TRBD1. V lost 11 bases, J lost 2 bases, and 6 bases stayed unmatched. Germline V gene data show CDR1 as SNHLY and CDR2 as FYNNEI. The CDR3 consists of 14 residues. The DNA of the CDR3 is TGTGCCTGGCAAGGACAGGGGACTAATGAAAAACTGTTTTTT. Translated: CAWQGQGTNEKLFF.

This chain joins TRBV15 and TRBJ1-5; possible D gene TRBD1, 5 bases. The CDR3 spans 16 residues. The V end was cut by 3 bases, the J end by 2 bases, with 14 bases between. Germline lookup yields CDR1 LNHNV and CDR2 YYDKDF (reference sequence). The CDR3 spells CATSSESGDGNQPQHF. CDR3 DNA sequence: TGTGCCACCAGCAGTGAGTCGGGGGACGGCAATCAGCCCCAGCATTTT. The whole variable domain, remainder taken from reference TRBV15 and TRBJ1-5, is DAMVIQNPRYQVTQFGKPVTLSCSQTLNHNVMYWYQQKSSQAPKLLFHYYDKDFNNEADTPDNFQSRRPNTSFCFLDIRSPGLGDTAMYLCATSSESGDGNQPQHFGDGTRLSIL.

At least ten counts were recorded for this clonotype. This chain links TRBV7-2 with TRBJ2-7; possible D gene TRBD2, 5 bases. CDR3 size: 15 residues. The V and J ends lost 1 base and 0 bases respectively, with 10 bases between them. Germline V CDR1 and CDR2: SGHTA, FQGNSA. CDR3 nucleotide sequence: TGTGCCAGCAGCTTAGAGTTGGGGAGCTCCTACGAGCAGTACTTC. Translation: CASSLELGSSYEQYF.

A few counts support this clonotype. The gene calls are TRBV12-3 or TRBV12-4 and TRBJ2-5; TRBD1 matches at 7 bases. The CDR3 consists of 14 residues. The V segment lost 7 bases and the J segment 5 bases; nucleotides outside the gene matches: 10. CDR3 in DNA: TGTGCCAGCACTCAAAGGGCAGGGGGTGAGACCCAGTACTTC. This gives the protein CASTQRAGGETQYF.

This chain connects TRBV2 to TRBJ2-2; perhaps TRBD2 as D (6 bases). The ends were cut back, 7 bases at V and 3 bases at J, with 12 bases in the middle. Germline V gene lookup returns CDR1 SNHLY and CDR2 FYNNEI. The CDR3 spans 14 residues. In DNA form, the CDR3 reads TGTGCCAGCAAACGGGGGAAGGACACCGGGGAGCTGTTTTTT. Its protein product is CASKRGKDTGELFF.